This TCR beta chain was sequenced in a study of cytomegalovirus exposure and HLA in healthy donors. Study outcomes and limitations: In a later analysis, TCR association rates varied by HLA locus: DRB1 most, HLA-C fewest. Immune exposure information available was restricted to CMV serostatus.

Turning to this clone: Its antigen is unidentified.

In germline, CDR1 is SNHLY, CDR2 FYNNEI. The CDR3 consists of 16 residues. V lost 1 base and J 0 bases, leaving 10 bases between the germline ends. Both 60 Vbeta primers and 13 Jbeta primers went into the PCR. Methods used by the authors: The count from a later analysis was some 83 million unique TCR beta chains, 9 million to 12 million of them shared. Clones were sequenced by immunoSEQ multiplex PCR, and TCRdb holds only the in-frame ones, with some missing. D and trimming were read from the DNA, whereas the V and J calls and clone size are those reported in that table. The data show hundreds of thousands of clones, about 88% seen once.

The sequence came from a girl aged 2 to 10 in good health and CMV-seronegative. The specimen sequenced was PBMCs. The chain uses TRBV2 and TRBJ1-3; D may be TRBD1 (6 bases). The CDR3 reads CASSEVQGLSGNTIYF. The CDR3 DNA follows: TGTGCCAGCAGTGAAGTGCAGGGGCTCTCTGGAAACACCATATATTTT.